This TCR beta chain was sequenced for a study of cytomegalovirus exposure and HLA in healthy donors. Findings and limits, study-wide: Cytomegalovirus status, reportedly, was diagnosed with high specificity and sensitivity by the classifier. The study labeled fewer than 200 TCR beta chains cytomegalovirus-associated.

Profiled with immunoSEQ multiplex PCR; TCRdb holds only in-frame clones, not every one. The table lists around 150,000 clones, roughly 91% of them singletons. CDR3 length equals 15 residues. J was trimmed by 4 bases and V by 5 bases; bases with no gene match: 4. Germline CDR1 reads MGHDK; CDR2 reads SYGVNS. Comments on this clone: Its target is not known.

The chain has TRBV25-1 and TRBJ2-1; 11 bases match TRBD2. The sequencing input was PBMCs. The clonotype was recovered from a man younger than 35 in good health and CMV-seronegative. The CDR3 DNA is TGTGCCAGCAGTTGGGCTAGCGGGGGGTACAATGAGCAGTTCTTC. Residues: CASSWASGGYNEQFF.